These T cell receptor beta chains were read from a single sample in a study of blood T cells in healthy people across ages. Each CDR3 protein is one row after TCRdb ran MiXCR on the 5' RACE reads. This sample has 950,000 to 1,200,000 distinct CDR3 sequences, with around two fifths found just once. The source material was blood. The source of these receptors is a man aged 18 to 35 in good health. The CDR3 runs from the conserved cysteine through the conserved F or W. A D gene is named only where the DNA matches it firmly. Clone size, where shown, is once, few, many, or a class for clones that have expanded.

V gene: TRBV4-2
clone size: -
CDR3 length: 16
D gene: -
J gene: TRBJ1-2
CDR3 DNA: TGTGCCAGCAGCCAAGGATGGGGACTTGTCAGCCCTCACTACACCTTC
CDR3 protein: CASSQGWGLVSPHYTF

V gene: TRBV12-3/TRBV12-4
clone size: -
CDR3 length: 14
D gene: -
J gene: TRBJ2-7
CDR3 DNA: TGTGCCAGCAGACGAGGGGACGGAGCCTACGAGCAGTACTTC
CDR3 protein: CASRRGDGAYEQYF

V gene: TRBV7-2
clone size: -
CDR3 length: 12
D gene: -
J gene: TRBJ1-5
CDR3 DNA: TGTGCCAGCAGCTCAAAGGGCCAGCCCCAGCATTTT
CDR3 protein: CASSSKGQPQHF

V gene: TRBV6-2/TRBV6-3
clone size: -
CDR3 length: 13
D gene: -
J gene: TRBJ2-7
CDR3 DNA: TGTGCCAGCAGTGCACTCCTAGTCGGCGAGCAGTACTTC
CDR3 protein: CASSALLVGEQYF

V gene: TRBV10-3
clone size: -
CDR3 length: 13
D gene: -
J gene: TRBJ2-7
CDR3 DNA: TGTGCCATCTCAAAGACAGATTCCTACGAGCAGTACTTC
CDR3 protein: CAISKTDSYEQYF

V gene: TRBV12-3/TRBV12-4
clone size: few
CDR3 length: 12
D gene: -
J gene: TRBJ1-6
CDR3 DNA: TGTGCCAGCACCTCGAACGGGATTTCCCTCCACTTT
CDR3 protein: CASTSNGISLHF

V gene: TRBV6-2/TRBV6-3
clone size: -
CDR3 length: 14
D gene: -
J gene: TRBJ1-6
CDR3 DNA: TGTGCCAGCAGTTACGCGCTATTTACTTCACCCCTCCACTTT
CDR3 protein: CASSYALFTSPLHF

V gene: TRBV9
clone size: -
CDR3 length: 16
D gene: TRBD2
J gene: TRBJ2-1
CDR3 DNA: TGTGCCAGCAGCGTAGCTGGGGTTAGCGGGGGGAATGAGCAGTTCTTC
CDR3 protein: CASSVAGVSGGNEQFF

V gene: TRBV9
clone size: -
CDR3 length: 20
D gene: TRBD2
J gene: TRBJ2-1
CDR3 DNA: TGTGCCAGCAGTGCAAGAGGGGGACTAGCGGGGGACCACATATACAATGAGCGGTTCTTC
CDR3 protein: CASSARGGLAGDHIYNERFF

V gene: TRBV12-3/TRBV12-4
clone size: -
CDR3 length: 14
D gene: -
J gene: TRBJ1-1
CDR3 DNA: TGTGCCAGCACCCTGGCGGGGGCGAAAACTGAAGCTTTCTTT
CDR3 protein: CASTLAGAKTEAFF

V gene: TRBV12-3/TRBV12-4
clone size: once
CDR3 length: 14
D gene: TRBD1
J gene: TRBJ1-1
CDR3 DNA: TGTGCCAGCACCCGGGACAGGGGCAACACTGAAGCTTTCTTT
CDR3 protein: CASTRDRGNTEAFF

V gene: TRBV18
clone size: -
CDR3 length: 16
D gene: -
J gene: TRBJ1-5
CDR3 DNA: TGTGCCAGCTCACCAGGGGCACCATATAGCAATCAGCCCCAGCATTTT
CDR3 protein: CASSPGAPYSNQPQHF

V gene: TRBV2
clone size: -
CDR3 length: 13
D gene: -
J gene: TRBJ2-3
CDR3 DNA: TGTGCCAGCAGTGGGGGGACCACAGATACGCAGTATTTT
CDR3 protein: CASSGGTTDTQYF

V gene: TRBV2
clone size: few
CDR3 length: 12
D gene: -
J gene: TRBJ1-1
CDR3 DNA: TGTGCCAGCAACAGGAGGGGGACTGAAGCTTTCTTT
CDR3 protein: CASNRRGTEAFF

V gene: TRBV5-1
clone size: -
CDR3 length: 15
D gene: TRBD2
J gene: TRBJ2-5
CDR3 DNA: TGCGCCAGCAGCTCGGTTGTGAGCGGGGGGGAGACCCAGTACTTC
CDR3 protein: CASSSVVSGGETQYF

V gene: TRBV29-1
clone size: -
CDR3 length: 15
D gene: -
J gene: TRBJ1-1
CDR3 DNA: TGCAGCGTGGGAGGGGGGGAGGAGGGAACGCTCGAAGCTTTCTTT
CDR3 protein: CSVGGGEEGTLEAFF

V gene: TRBV7-3
clone size: -
CDR3 length: 15
D gene: -
J gene: TRBJ2-1
CDR3 DNA: TGTGCCAGCAGCTTCTTAAAGGCCGCCGGGAATGAGCAGTTCTTC
CDR3 protein: CASSFLKAAGNEQFF

V gene: TRBV5-6
clone size: few
CDR3 length: 17
D gene: TRBD1
J gene: TRBJ2-3
CDR3 DNA: TGTGCCAGCAGCTCCCGGGACAGAGGGATAAGGCGAGATACGCAGTATTTT
CDR3 protein: CASSSRDRGIRRDTQYF

V gene: TRBV20-1
clone size: -
CDR3 length: 14
D gene: -
J gene: TRBJ1-4
CDR3 DNA: TGCAGTGCTAGAGATGAGGGGGGGGGTGAAAAACTGTTTTTT
CDR3 protein: CSARDEGGGEKLFF

V gene: TRBV29-1
clone size: few
CDR3 length: 14
D gene: -
J gene: TRBJ2-3
CDR3 DNA: TGCAGCGTCAAAGGGGGACTTCCTTGGGATACGCAGTATTTT
CDR3 protein: CSVKGGLPWDTQYF

V gene: TRBV12-3/TRBV12-4
clone size: few
CDR3 length: 15
D gene: -
J gene: TRBJ2-1
CDR3 DNA: TGTGCCAGCAGTTTTGGGGGGCCGGCGAGTAATGAGCAGTTCTTC
CDR3 protein: CASSFGGPASNEQFF

V gene: TRBV20-1
clone size: -
CDR3 length: 15
D gene: TRBD2
J gene: TRBJ2-1
CDR3 DNA: TGCAGTGCTAGCCGGACTAGCGGGGGGGGGAATGAGCAGTTCTTC
CDR3 protein: CSASRTSGGGNEQFF

V gene: TRBV7-2
clone size: few
CDR3 length: 18
D gene: TRBD2
J gene: TRBJ2-5
CDR3 DNA: TGTGCCAGCAGCTTAGCTTATCATCGACTAGCGGGGATGGAGACCCAGTACTTC
CDR3 protein: CASSLAYHRLAGMETQYF

V gene: TRBV7-9
clone size: -
CDR3 length: 14
D gene: -
J gene: TRBJ1-2
CDR3 DNA: TGTGCCAGCAGCTTACCCCGGGACCTGGGAGGCTACACCTTC
CDR3 protein: CASSLPRDLGGYTF

V gene: TRBV9
clone size: few
CDR3 length: 13
D gene: -
J gene: TRBJ2-3
CDR3 DNA: TGTGCCAGCAGCGTAGAATCCACAGATACGCAGTATTTT
CDR3 protein: CASSVESTDTQYF

V gene: TRBV27
clone size: -
CDR3 length: 15
D gene: -
J gene: TRBJ1-4
CDR3 DNA: TGTGCCAGCAGTTTAAGCGCAAGGGGGAATGAAAAACTGTTTTTT
CDR3 protein: CASSLSARGNEKLFF

V gene: TRBV7-9
clone size: few
CDR3 length: 17
D gene: -
J gene: TRBJ2-3
CDR3 DNA: TGTGCCAGCAGCTTAACTGCCCGGACTGTGTCCATCGATACGCAGTATTTT
CDR3 protein: CASSLTARTVSIDTQYF

V gene: TRBV9
clone size: -
CDR3 length: 11
D gene: -
J gene: TRBJ1-1
CDR3 DNA: TGTGCCAGCGTGCCAAGAACTGAAGCTTTCTTT
CDR3 protein: CASVPRTEAFF

V gene: TRBV20-1
clone size: -
CDR3 length: 15
D gene: -
J gene: TRBJ1-6
CDR3 DNA: TGCAGTGCTAGGGGTGTTAGCTCCTATAATTCACCCCTCCACTTT
CDR3 protein: CSARGVSSYNSPLHF

V gene: TRBV20-1
clone size: -
CDR3 length: 13
D gene: -
J gene: TRBJ2-7
CDR3 DNA: TGCAGTGCTAGCGCCCAGGCGCTGTACGAGCAGTACTTC
CDR3 protein: CSASAQALYEQYF

V gene: TRBV25-1
clone size: few
CDR3 length: 17
D gene: TRBD2
J gene: TRBJ2-3
CDR3 DNA: TGTGCCAGCAGTGAATACAAGAGCGGACTAGATCGAGATACGCAGTATTTT
CDR3 protein: CASSEYKSGLDRDTQYF

V gene: TRBV2
clone size: few
CDR3 length: 14
D gene: -
J gene: TRBJ2-3
CDR3 DNA: TGTGCCAGCAGTCGGGACTTGAGCACAGATACGCAGTATTTT
CDR3 protein: CASSRDLSTDTQYF

V gene: TRBV6-2/TRBV6-3
clone size: few
CDR3 length: 14
D gene: -
J gene: TRBJ1-1
CDR3 DNA: TGTGCCAGCACGTGGGGCGGGGGTACGACTGAAGCTTTCTTT
CDR3 protein: CASTWGGGTTEAFF

V gene: TRBV20-1
clone size: many
CDR3 length: 15
D gene: -
J gene: TRBJ1-1
CDR3 DNA: TGCAGTGCTCCCAGAGGTGGGGGGTTGAGCACTGAAGCTTTCTTT
CDR3 protein: CSAPRGGGLSTEAFF

V gene: TRBV10-3
clone size: -
CDR3 length: 15
D gene: TRBD1
J gene: TRBJ1-2
CDR3 DNA: TGTGCCATCAGTGTAGATCCCGGACAGGGACGTGGCTACACCTTC
CDR3 protein: CAISVDPGQGRGYTF

V gene: TRBV6-4
clone size: -
CDR3 length: 15
D gene: -
J gene: TRBJ1-3
CDR3 DNA: TGTGCCAGCAGTGCCGCGAGGGGCTCTGGAAACACCATATATTTT
CDR3 protein: CASSAARGSGNTIYF

V gene: TRBV13
clone size: few
CDR3 length: 15
D gene: -
J gene: TRBJ1-1
CDR3 DNA: TGTGCCAGCAGCTCGGGCGACGGCCCGAACACTGAAGCTTTCTTT
CDR3 protein: CASSSGDGPNTEAFF

V gene: TRBV29-1
clone size: -
CDR3 length: 12
D gene: TRBD1
J gene: TRBJ1-2
CDR3 DNA: TGCAGCGTTAGGGACAGAAATTATGGCTACACCTTC
CDR3 protein: CSVRDRNYGYTF

V gene: TRBV29-1
clone size: -
CDR3 length: 10
D gene: -
J gene: TRBJ1-1
CDR3 DNA: TGCAGCGTTGATGACACTGAAGCTTTCTTT
CDR3 protein: CSVDDTEAFF

V gene: TRBV7-2
clone size: -
CDR3 length: 18
D gene: -
J gene: TRBJ2-5
CDR3 DNA: TGTGCCAGCAGCTTAGTGCCCTTAAGAAGGACTCCTCGGGGGACCCAGTACTTC
CDR3 protein: CASSLVPLRRTPRGTQYF

V gene: TRBV12-3/TRBV12-4
clone size: -
CDR3 length: 12
D gene: -
J gene: TRBJ1-4
CDR3 DNA: TGTGCCAGCAGTTTAACGATCGAAAAACTGTTTTTT
CDR3 protein: CASSLTIEKLFF

V gene: TRBV7-9
clone size: few
CDR3 length: 15
D gene: TRBD1
J gene: TRBJ1-2
CDR3 DNA: TGTGCCAGCAGCTTAGGGACAGGAGACCGCTATGGCTACACCTTC
CDR3 protein: CASSLGTGDRYGYTF

V gene: TRBV3-1
clone size: many
CDR3 length: 14
D gene: -
J gene: TRBJ2-3
CDR3 DNA: TGTGCCAGCAGCCAGGAGACGAGCACAGATACGCAGTATTTT
CDR3 protein: CASSQETSTDTQYF

V gene: TRBV6-6
clone size: few
CDR3 length: 13
D gene: TRBD2
J gene: TRBJ2-1
CDR3 DNA: TGTGCCAGCAGTTACTCGACGGGAGGTGAGCAGTTCTTC
CDR3 protein: CASSYSTGGEQFF

V gene: TRBV6-5
clone size: -
CDR3 length: 14
D gene: -
J gene: TRBJ1-2
CDR3 DNA: TGTGCCAGCGGTGGGGCAGATGCGAACTATGGCTACACCTTC
CDR3 protein: CASGGADANYGYTF